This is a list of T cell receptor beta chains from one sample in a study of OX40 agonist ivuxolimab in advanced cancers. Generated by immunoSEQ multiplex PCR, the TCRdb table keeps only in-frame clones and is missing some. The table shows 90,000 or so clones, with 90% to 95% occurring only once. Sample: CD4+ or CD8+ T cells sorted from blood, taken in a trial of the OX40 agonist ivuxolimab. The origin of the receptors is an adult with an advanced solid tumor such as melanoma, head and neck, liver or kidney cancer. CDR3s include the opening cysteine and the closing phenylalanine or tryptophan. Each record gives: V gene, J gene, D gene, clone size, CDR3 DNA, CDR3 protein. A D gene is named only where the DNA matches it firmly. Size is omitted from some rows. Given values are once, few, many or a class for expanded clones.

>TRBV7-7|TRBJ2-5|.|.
TGTGCTAGCAGCTTAGGATCCGGGACGAAAGAGACCCAGTACTTC
CASSLGSGTKETQYF
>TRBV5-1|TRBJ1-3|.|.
TGCGCCAGCAAGGACACCCGGACCTCCGGAAACACCATATATTTT
CASKDTRTSGNTIYF
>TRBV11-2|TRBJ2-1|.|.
TGTGCCAGCAGCCTATTGAATGAGCAGTTCTTC
CASSLLNEQFF
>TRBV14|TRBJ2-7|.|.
TGTGCCAGCGGCAGGCATGCCTACGAGCAGTACTTC
CASGRHAYEQYF
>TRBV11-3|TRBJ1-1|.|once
TGTGCCAGCAGCTTAGACTCCGTCGTGACTGAAGCTTTCTTT
CASSLDSVVTEAFF
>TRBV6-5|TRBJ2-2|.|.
TGTGCCAGCAGTTACCAGACAGGCCCGAACACCGGGGAGCTGTTTTTT
CASSYQTGPNTGELFF
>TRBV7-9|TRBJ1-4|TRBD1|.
TGTGCCAGCAGCTCTATACCGTCCCGGGACAGGGGCCGGAATGAAAAACTGTTTTTT
CASSSIPSRDRGRNEKLFF
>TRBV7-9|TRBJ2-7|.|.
TGTGCCAGCAGTTCCCCTGGGACCGAGCAGTACTTC
CASSSPGTEQYF
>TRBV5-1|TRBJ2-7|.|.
TGCGCCAGCAGGTTCCGGGACCCATCCTACGAGCAGTACTTC
CASRFRDPSYEQYF
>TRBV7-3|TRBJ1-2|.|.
TGTGCCAGCAGCTTTGGGGCTTTCGGAAATGGCTACACCTTC
CASSFGAFGNGYTF
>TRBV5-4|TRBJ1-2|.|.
TGTGCCAGCAGCTTGGAAACAGGGTTCAACTATGGCTACACCTTC
CASSLETGFNYGYTF
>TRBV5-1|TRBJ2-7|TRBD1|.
TGCGCCAGCAGCTTGGGGCGGGACAGGGTGTACGAGCAGTACTTC
CASSLGRDRVYEQYF
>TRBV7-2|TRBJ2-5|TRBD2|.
TGTGCCAGCAGCTTAAACGGACTAGCGGGAGAGACCCAGTACTTC
CASSLNGLAGETQYF
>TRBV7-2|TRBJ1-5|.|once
TGTGCCAGCAGCTGGAGGGGGGGGGAAAATCAGCCCCAGCATTTT
CASSWRGGENQPQHF
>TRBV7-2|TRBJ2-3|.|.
TGTGCCAGCGTGGGCGGTGTTAGCACAGATACGCAGTATTTT
CASVGGVSTDTQYF
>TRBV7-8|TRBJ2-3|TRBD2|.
TGTGCCAGCAGCTTGAAGCGGGGGCCAGATACGCAGTATTTT
CASSLKRGPDTQYF
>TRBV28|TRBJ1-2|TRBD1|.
TGTGCCAGCAGTTTAGTCTTTGGACAGGGGGCGCTGATTGGAGGCTACACCTTC
CASSLVFGQGALIGGYTF
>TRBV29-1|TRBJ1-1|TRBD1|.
TGCAGCGTTCTTCCCTTCGACAGGGGAAACACTGAAGCTTTCTTT
CSVLPFDRGNTEAFF
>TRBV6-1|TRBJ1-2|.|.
TGTGCCAGCAGTGACCCCCCTTCAGGGCCGTCTAACTATGGCTACACCTTC
CASSDPPSGPSNYGYTF
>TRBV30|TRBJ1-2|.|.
TGTGCCTGGAGTGGGGACTCCGGCGTTAACTATGGCTACACCTTC
CAWSGDSGVNYGYTF
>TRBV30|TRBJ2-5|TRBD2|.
TGTGCCTGGAGCGCGGGACTAGCGGGAGAAGAGACCCAGTACTTC
CAWSAGLAGEETQYF
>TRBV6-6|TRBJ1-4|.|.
TGTGCCATTCGGGACGGACTACAGGAAAAACTGTTTTTT
CAIRDGLQEKLFF
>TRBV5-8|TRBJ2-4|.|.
TGTGCCAGCAGCTTGGGAGGGGAAAACATTCAGTACTTC
CASSLGGENIQYF
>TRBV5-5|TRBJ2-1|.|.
TGTGCCAGCAGCCTGAGACAGGTAAACAATGAGCAGTTCTTC
CASSLRQVNNEQFF
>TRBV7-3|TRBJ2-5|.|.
TGTGCCAGCAGCTTGGAGGCGGCCAAAGAGACCCAGTACTTC
CASSLEAAKETQYF
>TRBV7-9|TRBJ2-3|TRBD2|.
TGTGCCAGCAGCTTAGTGTCTAGCGGAGGGGATACGCAGTATTTT
CASSLVSSGGDTQYF
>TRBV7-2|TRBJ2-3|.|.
TGTGCCAGCAGCATTAGTGGGGGCACAGATACGCAGTATTTT
CASSISGGTDTQYF
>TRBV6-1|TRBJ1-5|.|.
TGTGCCAGCAGTGGACCGCCGGATAGGAATCAGCCCCAGCATTTT
CASSGPPDRNQPQHF
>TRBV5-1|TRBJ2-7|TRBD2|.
TGCGCCAGCAGCTTGGGGCGGCTAGCGGGCCCCTCCTACGAGCAGTACTTC
CASSLGRLAGPSYEQYF
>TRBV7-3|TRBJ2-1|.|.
TGTGCCAGCAGCTACAACTTGGGCTACAATGAGCAGTTCTTC
CASSYNLGYNEQFF
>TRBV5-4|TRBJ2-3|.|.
TGTGCCAGCAGACATCTAGCGAGACCCACAGATACGCAGTATTTT
CASRHLARPTDTQYF
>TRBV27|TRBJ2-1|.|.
TGTGCCAGCAGTTCCTACAAGGAAACCCGCTCCTACAATGAGCAGTTCTTC
CASSSYKETRSYNEQFF
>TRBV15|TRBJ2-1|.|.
TGTGCCACCAGCAGAGAGGGCAGGTTTGATGAGCAGTTCTTC
CATSREGRFDEQFF
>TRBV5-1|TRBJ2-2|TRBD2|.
TGCGCCAGCACGACTAGCGGGATTACCGGGGAGCTGTTTTTT
CASTTSGITGELFF
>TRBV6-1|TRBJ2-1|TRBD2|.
TGTGCCAGCAGTGACGGGACTAGCGGGTACAATGAGCAGTTCTTC
CASSDGTSGYNEQFF
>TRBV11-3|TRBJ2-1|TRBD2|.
TGTGCCAGCAGCTTAGGGGTTACTAGCGTGAGCTCCTACAATGAGCAGTTCTTC
CASSLGVTSVSSYNEQFF
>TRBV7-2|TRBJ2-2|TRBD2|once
TGTGCCAGCAGCGTGACTAGCGGGAGGGTTGCCGGGGAGCTGTTTTTT
CASSVTSGRVAGELFF
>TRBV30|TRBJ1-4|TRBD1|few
TGTGCCTGGAACAGGGGATTACTTGAAAAACTGTTTTTT
CAWNRGLLEKLFF
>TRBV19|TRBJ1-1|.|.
TGTGCCAGTAGTACCCCAACCAGGGGTAGTAGGTGGAACACTGAAGCTTTCTTT
CASSTPTRGSRWNTEAFF
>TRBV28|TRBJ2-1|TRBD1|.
TGTGCCAGCAGTTTGTTCCGGGACAGGGTTTACAATGAGCAGTTCTTC
CASSLFRDRVYNEQFF
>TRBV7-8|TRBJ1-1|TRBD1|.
TGTGCCAGCAGCCCGTCCCGGGACAGGGGGCTAGGGACTGAAGCTTTCTTT
CASSPSRDRGLGTEAFF
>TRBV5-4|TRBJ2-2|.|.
TGTGCCAGCAGCTTAAGGCAGACGAACACCGGGGAGCTGTTTTTT
CASSLRQTNTGELFF
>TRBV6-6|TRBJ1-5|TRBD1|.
TGTGCCAGCAGACGTTCTTACAGGGGGAGTCAGCCCCAGCATTTT
CASRRSYRGSQPQHF
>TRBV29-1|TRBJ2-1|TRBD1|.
TGCAGCGTCAAGAAGAGGGGGCAGAGGGGCAATGAGCAGTTCTTC
CSVKKRGQRGNEQFF
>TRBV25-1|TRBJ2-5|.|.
TGTGCCAGCAGTGAATATCAGCGAAGTCAAGAGACCCAGTACTTC
CASSEYQRSQETQYF
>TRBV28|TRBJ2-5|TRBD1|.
TGTGCCGCCAAATCCAGGGGGTTAAGAGAGACCCAGTACTTC
CAAKSRGLRETQYF
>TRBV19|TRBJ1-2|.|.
TGTGCCAGTATGGGGGACACCGTCGGCTACACCTTC
CASMGDTVGYTF
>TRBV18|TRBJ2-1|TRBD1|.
TGTGCCAGCTCACAGGGACAGTCCCCCAATGAGCAGTTCTTC
CASSQGQSPNEQFF
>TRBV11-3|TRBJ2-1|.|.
TGTGCCAGCAGCTTAGCCTTCCCTGGTGAGCAGTTCTTC
CASSLAFPGEQFF
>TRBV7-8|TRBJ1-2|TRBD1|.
TGTGCCAGCAGCCCACGACTGACAGGGGGCTATGGCTACACCTTC
CASSPRLTGGYGYTF
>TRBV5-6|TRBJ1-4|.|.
TGTGCCAGCAGCCCTTCAAGTCGAGAAAAACTGTTTTTT
CASSPSSREKLFF
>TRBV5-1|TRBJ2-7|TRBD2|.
TGCGCCAGCAGCCCACAGACTAGCGGCTACGAGCAGTACTTC
CASSPQTSGYEQYF
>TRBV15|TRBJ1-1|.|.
TGTGCCACCAAGGTGGGGGGCACTGACACTGAAGCTTTCTTT
CATKVGGTDTEAFF
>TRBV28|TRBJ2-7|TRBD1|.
TGTGCCAGCAGGACCGACGGGACAGGGCGCTACGAGCAGTACTTC
CASRTDGTGRYEQYF
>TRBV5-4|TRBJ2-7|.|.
TGTGCCAGCAGCGCCCGCCGGGGGACGATCTACGAGCAGTACTTC
CASSARRGTIYEQYF
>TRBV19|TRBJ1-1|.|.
TGTGCCAGTAAACCACAGACCTTGAACACTGAAGCTTTCTTT
CASKPQTLNTEAFF
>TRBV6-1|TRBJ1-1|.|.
TGTGCCAGCAGTGAGACAGGGAACACTGAAGCTTTCTTT
CASSETGNTEAFF